What follows describes a single T cell receptor beta chain. This entry belongs to a study of blood T cell repertoires in COVID-19. The CDR3 is made up of 15 amino acids. The germline gives CDR1 SGDLS, CDR2 YYNGEE. V gave up 2 bases and J gave up 0 bases; unmatched junction bases: 1. Original methodology: Amplifying reference gene primers gave estimates of nucleated cell counts. Generated by immunoSEQ multiplex PCR, the TCRdb table keeps only in-frame clones and is missing some. V, J and clone size reflect that table, while D and trimming were determined from the DNA. The data hold around 250,000 clones, with 80% to 90% observed a single time.

The TCR originated in a man in his fifties who had been exposed to COVID-19. Sequences were obtained from PBMCs or T cells enriched from blood (not recorded which). The chain links TRBV9 to TRBJ1-3, with 8 nucleotides matching TRBD1. The chain's CDR3 is CASSVTGASGNTIYF. CDR3 bases: TGTGCCAGCAGCGTGACAGGGGCCTCTGGAAACACCATATATTTT.